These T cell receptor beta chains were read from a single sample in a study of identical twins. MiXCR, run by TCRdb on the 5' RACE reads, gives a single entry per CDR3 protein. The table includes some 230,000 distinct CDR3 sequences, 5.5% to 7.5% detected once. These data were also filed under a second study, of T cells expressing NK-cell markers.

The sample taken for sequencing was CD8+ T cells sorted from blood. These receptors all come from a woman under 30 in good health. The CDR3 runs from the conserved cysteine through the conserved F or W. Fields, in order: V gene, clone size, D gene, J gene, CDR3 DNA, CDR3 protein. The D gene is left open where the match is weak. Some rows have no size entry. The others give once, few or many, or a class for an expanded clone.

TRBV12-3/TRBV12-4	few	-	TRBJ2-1	TGTGCCAGCAGTTTAGCGCTCGCAAGGTTCAATGAGCAGTTCTTC	CASSLALARFNEQFF
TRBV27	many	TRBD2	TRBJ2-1	TGTGCCAGCAGTTTAGGGGGGGGTGGGGCCTACAATGAGCAGTTCTTC	CASSLGGGGAYNEQFF
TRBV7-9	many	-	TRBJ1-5	TGTGCCAGCAGCTTAGGGGATCAGCCCCAGCATTTT	CASSLGDQPQHF
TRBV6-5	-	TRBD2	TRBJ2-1	TGTGCCAGCAGTTATGGGACTAGCGGGGGGGGCGAGCAGTTCTTC	CASSYGTSGGGEQFF
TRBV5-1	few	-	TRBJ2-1	TGCGCCAGCAGCTTGGGCAGCGGCTCCTACAATGAGCAGTTCTTC	CASSLGSGSYNEQFF
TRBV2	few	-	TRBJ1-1	TGTGCCAGCAGCGGTGGGGTTCTAAACACTGAAGCTTTCTTT	CASSGGVLNTEAFF
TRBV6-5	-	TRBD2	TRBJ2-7	TGTGCCAGCAGTTACGTGTCTAGCGGGAGGGGAAGTGGATACTACGAGCAGTACTTC	CASSYVSSGRGSGYYEQYF
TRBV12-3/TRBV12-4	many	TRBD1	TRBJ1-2	TGTGCCAGCAGTTTAGAGGGACAGGGGGCACATGGCTACACCTTC	CASSLEGQGAHGYTF
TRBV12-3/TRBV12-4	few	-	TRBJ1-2	TGTGCCAGCAGTTTATCGACCGCCGCGGGGGGCTACACCTTC	CASSLSTAAGGYTF
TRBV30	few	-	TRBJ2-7	TGTGCCTGCACCCTCGAAGGAGCGTCCTACTACGAGCAGTACTTC	CACTLEGASYYEQYF
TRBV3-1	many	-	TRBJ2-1	TGTGCCAGCAGCCGCATGGGTGGGCCCCGATACAATGAGCAGTTCTTC	CASSRMGGPRYNEQFF
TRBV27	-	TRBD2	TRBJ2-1	TGTGCCAGCACATCCGGGGGAGGGTACAATGAGCAGTTCTTC	CASTSGGGYNEQFF
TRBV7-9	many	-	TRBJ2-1	TGTGCCAGCAGCTTTAGCGAGAAGGACAATGAGCAGTTCTTC	CASSFSEKDNEQFF
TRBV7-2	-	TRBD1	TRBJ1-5	TGTGCCAGCAGCCCTGATTACCGGGACAGGCCCAATCAGCCCCAGCATTTT	CASSPDYRDRPNQPQHF
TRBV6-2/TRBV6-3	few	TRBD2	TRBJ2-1	TGTGCCTCCTCCCTGGGGACTAGCGGAGGAAGGGGTTTC	CASSLGTSGGRGF
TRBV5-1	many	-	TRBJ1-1	TGCGCCAGCAGCGGAGAGGGGGGCTACACTGAAGCTTTCTTT	CASSGEGGYTEAFF
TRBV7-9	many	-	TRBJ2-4	TGTGCCACCAGAGGGTCCCTAGCCAAAAACATTCAGTACTTC	CATRGSLAKNIQYF
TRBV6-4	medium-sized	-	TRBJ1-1	TGTGCCAGCAGTGCCGGGGCGAACACTGAAGCTTTCTTT	CASSAGANTEAFF
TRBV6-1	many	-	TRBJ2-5	TGTGCCATTCGGGTAGCGGTGATACAAGAGACCCAGTACTTC	CAIRVAVIQETQYF
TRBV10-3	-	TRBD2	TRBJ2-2	TGTGCCATCAGTGAGCGGGAGGCCGGCGGGGAGCTGTTTTTT	CAISEREAGGELFF
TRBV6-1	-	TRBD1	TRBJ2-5	TGTGCCAGCAGTGATTGGACAGGAGCCCAGGGGGACCAGTACTTC	CASSDWTGAQGDQYF
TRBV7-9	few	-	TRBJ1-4	TGTGCCAGCAGCTCGAAGGAAAGGGCAACTAATGAAAAACTGTTTTTT	CASSSKERATNEKLFF
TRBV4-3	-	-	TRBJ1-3	TGCGCCAGCAGCCAAGAGATGAGTGGAAACACCATATATTTT	CASSQEMSGNTIYF
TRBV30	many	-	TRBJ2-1	TGTGCCTGGAGCCCCTTTCGCCAAGAGCAGTTCTTC	CAWSPFRQEQFF
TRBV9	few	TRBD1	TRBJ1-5	TGTGCCAGCAGCGGACCCGGGACAGTCAATCAGCCCCAGCATTTT	CASSGPGTVNQPQHF